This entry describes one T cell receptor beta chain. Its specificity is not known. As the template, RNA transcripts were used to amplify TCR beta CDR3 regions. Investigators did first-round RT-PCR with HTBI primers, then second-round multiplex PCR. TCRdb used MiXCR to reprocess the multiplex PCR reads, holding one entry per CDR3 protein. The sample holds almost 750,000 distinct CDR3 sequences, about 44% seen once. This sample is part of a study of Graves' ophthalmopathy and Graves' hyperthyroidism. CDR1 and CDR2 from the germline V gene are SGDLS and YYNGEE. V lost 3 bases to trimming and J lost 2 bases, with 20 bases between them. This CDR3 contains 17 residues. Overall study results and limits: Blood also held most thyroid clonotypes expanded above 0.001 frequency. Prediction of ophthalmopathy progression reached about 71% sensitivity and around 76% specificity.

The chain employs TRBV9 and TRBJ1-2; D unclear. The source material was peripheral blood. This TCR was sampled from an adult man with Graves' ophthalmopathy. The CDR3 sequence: CASSAPISTAQNYGYTF. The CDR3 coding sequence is TGTGCCAGCAGCGCCCCGATTAGTACAGCTCAGAACTATGGCTACACCTTC.